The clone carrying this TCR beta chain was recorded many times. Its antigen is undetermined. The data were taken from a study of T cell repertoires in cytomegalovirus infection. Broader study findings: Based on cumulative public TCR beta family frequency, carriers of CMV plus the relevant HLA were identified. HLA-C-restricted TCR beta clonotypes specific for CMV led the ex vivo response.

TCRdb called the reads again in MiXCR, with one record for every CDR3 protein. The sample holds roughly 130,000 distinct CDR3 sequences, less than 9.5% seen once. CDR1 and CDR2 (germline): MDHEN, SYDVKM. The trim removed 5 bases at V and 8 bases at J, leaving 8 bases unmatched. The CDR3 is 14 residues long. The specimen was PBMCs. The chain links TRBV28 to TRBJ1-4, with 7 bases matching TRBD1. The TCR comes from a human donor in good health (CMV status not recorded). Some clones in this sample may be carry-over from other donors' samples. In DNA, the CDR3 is TGTGCCAGCAGTCGACAGGGCTCGAGGGAAAAACTGTTTTTT. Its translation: CASSRQGSREKLFF. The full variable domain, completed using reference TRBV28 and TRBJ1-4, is DVKVTQSSRYLVKRTGEKVFLECVQDMDHENMFWYRQDPGLGLRLIYFSYDVKMKEKGDIPEGYSVSREKKERFSLILESASTNQTSMYLCASSRQGSREKLFFGSGTQLSVL.